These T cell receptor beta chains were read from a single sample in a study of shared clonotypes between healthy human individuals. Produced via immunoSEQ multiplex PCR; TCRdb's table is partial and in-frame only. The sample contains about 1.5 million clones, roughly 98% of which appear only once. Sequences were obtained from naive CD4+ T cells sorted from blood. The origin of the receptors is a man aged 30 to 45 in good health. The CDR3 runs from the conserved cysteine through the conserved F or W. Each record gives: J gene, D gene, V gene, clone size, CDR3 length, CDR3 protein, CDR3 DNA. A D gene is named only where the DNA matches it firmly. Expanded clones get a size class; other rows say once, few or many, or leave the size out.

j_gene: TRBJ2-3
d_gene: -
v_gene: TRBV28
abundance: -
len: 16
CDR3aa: CASSLGLRASTDTQYF
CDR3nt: TGTGCCAGCAGTTTAGGCTTACGGGCAAGCACAGATACGCAGTATTTT

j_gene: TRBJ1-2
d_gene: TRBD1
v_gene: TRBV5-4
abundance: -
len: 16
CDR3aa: CASSSETGGKDYGYTF
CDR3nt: TGTGCCAGCAGCTCAGAGACAGGGGGCAAGGACTATGGCTACACCTTC

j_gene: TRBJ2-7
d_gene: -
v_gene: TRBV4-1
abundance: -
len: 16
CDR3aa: CASSQGWASGSYEQYF
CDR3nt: TGCGCCAGCAGCCAAGGGTGGGCTAGTGGGTCCTACGAGCAGTACTTC

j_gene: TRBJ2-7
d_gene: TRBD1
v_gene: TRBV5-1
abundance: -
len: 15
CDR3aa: CASTPSAGGAYEQYF
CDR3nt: TGCGCCAGCACCCCAAGCGCAGGGGGCGCCTACGAGCAGTACTTC

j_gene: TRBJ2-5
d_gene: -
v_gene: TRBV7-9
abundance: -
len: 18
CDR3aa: CASSLSRGSDRSQETQYF
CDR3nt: TGTGCCAGCAGCTTATCGAGGGGGTCTGACAGGAGCCAAGAGACCCAGTACTTC

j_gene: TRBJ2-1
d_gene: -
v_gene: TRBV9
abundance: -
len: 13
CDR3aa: CASNEGGYNEQFF
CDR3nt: TGTGCCAGCAACGAAGGGGGTTACAATGAGCAGTTCTTC

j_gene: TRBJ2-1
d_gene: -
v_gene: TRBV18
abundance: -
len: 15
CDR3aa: CASSPAGTHYNEQFF
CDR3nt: TGTGCCAGCTCACCGGCCGGGACACACTACAATGAGCAGTTCTTC

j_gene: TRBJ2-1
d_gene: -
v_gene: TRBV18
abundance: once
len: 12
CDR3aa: CASFKGSNEQFF
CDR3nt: TGTGCCAGTTTCAAGGGTTCGAATGAGCAGTTCTTC

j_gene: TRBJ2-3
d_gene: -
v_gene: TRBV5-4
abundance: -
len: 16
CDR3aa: CASSLAGTKITDTQYF
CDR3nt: TGTGCCAGCAGCTTGGCCGGGACAAAAATCACAGATACGCAGTATTTT

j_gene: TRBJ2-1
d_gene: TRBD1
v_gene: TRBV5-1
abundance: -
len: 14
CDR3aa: CASSWGTGPNEQFF
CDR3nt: TGCGCCAGCAGCTGGGGGACAGGGCCCAATGAGCAGTTCTTC

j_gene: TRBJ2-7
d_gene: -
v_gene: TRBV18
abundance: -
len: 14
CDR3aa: CASSRPAGPLEQYF
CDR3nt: TGTGCCAGCTCACGTCCAGCGGGCCCGCTCGAGCAGTACTTC

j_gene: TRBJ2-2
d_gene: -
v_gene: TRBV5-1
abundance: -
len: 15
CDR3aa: CASSFRSANTGELFF
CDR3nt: TGCGCCAGCAGCTTTAGGTCCGCGAACACCGGGGAGCTGTTTTTT

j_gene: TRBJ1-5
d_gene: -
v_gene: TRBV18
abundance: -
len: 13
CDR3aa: CASSGGTDQPQHF
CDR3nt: TGTGCCAGCTCAGGGGGTACCGATCAGCCCCAGCATTTT

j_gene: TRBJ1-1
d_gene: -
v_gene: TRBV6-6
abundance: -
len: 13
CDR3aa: CASSYIVNTEAFF
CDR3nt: TGTGCCAGCAGTTATATTGTGAACACTGAAGCTTTCTTT

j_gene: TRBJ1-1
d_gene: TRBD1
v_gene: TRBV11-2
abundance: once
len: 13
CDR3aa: CASSRQGYAEAFF
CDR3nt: TGTGCCAGCAGCCGACAGGGCTACGCTGAAGCTTTCTTT

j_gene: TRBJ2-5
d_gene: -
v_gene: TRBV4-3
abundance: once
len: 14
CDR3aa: CASSQDPQQETQYF
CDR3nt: TGCGCCAGCAGCCAAGATCCGCAGCAAGAGACCCAGTACTTC

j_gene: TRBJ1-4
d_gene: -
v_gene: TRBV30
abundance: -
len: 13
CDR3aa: CAWMANDREKLFF
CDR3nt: TGTGCCTGGATGGCCAACGATCGTGAAAAACTGTTTTTT

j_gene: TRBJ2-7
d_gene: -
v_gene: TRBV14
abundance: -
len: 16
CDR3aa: CASSPMSTANYYEQYF
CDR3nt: TGTGCCAGCAGCCCAATGTCGACAGCGAACTACTACGAGCAGTACTTC

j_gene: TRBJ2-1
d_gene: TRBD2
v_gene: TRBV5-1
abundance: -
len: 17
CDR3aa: CASSPGTSGRAYNEQFF
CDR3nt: TGCGCCAGCAGCCCCGGGACTAGCGGGAGAGCCTACAATGAGCAGTTCTTC

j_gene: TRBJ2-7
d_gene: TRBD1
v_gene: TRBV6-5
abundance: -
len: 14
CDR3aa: CASRRTGSNYEQYF
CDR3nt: TGTGCCAGCAGGAGGACAGGGTCAAACTACGAGCAGTACTTC

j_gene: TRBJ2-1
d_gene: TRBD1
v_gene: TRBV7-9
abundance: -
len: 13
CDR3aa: CATRGLSYNEQFF
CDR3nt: TGTGCCACCAGGGGGCTGTCCTACAATGAGCAGTTCTTC

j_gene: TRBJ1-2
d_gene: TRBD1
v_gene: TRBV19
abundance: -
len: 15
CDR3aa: CASRFTGQKNYGYTF
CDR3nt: TGTGCCAGCAGGTTCACGGGACAGAAGAACTATGGCTACACCTTC

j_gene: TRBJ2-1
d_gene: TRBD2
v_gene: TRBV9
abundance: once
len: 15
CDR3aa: CASSVGGLAVNEQFF
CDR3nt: TGTGCCAGCAGCGTAGGTGGACTAGCGGTCAATGAGCAGTTCTTC

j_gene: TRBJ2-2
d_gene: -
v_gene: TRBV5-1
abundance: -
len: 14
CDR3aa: CASSLDGNTGELFF
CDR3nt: TGCGCCAGCAGCTTGGACGGTAACACCGGGGAGCTGTTTTTT

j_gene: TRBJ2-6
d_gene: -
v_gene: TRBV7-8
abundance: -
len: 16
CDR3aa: CASSLAVYSGANVLTF
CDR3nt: TGTGCCAGCAGCTTAGCTGTATACTCTGGGGCCAACGTCCTGACTTTC

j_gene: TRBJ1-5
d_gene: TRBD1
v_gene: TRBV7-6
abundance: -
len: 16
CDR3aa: CASSPGQGRANQPQHF
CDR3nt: TGTGCCAGCAGCCCAGGACAGGGGAGGGCGAATCAGCCCCAGCATTTT

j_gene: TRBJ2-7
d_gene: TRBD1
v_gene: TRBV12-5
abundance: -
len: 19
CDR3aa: CASGFPWPVLGTGSSEQYF
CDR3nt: TGTGCTAGTGGTTTCCCTTGGCCCGTTTTGGGGACAGGGTCATCCGAGCAGTACTTC

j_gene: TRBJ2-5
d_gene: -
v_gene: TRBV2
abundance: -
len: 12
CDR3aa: CASKEGIETQYF
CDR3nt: TGTGCCAGCAAAGAGGGGATCGAGACCCAGTACTTC

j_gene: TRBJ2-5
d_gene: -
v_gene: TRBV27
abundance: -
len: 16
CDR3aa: CASSLRSSEFRETQYF
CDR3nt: TGTGCCAGCAGTTTACGGTCTAGCGAGTTTCGAGAGACCCAGTACTTC

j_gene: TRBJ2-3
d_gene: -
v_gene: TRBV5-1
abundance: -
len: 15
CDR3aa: CASSLVGPSTDTQYF
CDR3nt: TGCGCCAGCAGCTTGGTCGGGCCAAGCACAGATACGCAGTATTTT

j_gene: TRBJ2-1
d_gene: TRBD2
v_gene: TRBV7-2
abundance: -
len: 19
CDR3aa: CASSRTTSLGGRVGHEQFF
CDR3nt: TGTGCCAGCAGCCGTACAACAAGTCTTGGCGGGAGGGTAGGACATGAGCAGTTCTTC

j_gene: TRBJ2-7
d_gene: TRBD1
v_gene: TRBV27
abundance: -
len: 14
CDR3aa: CASSFTGDTYEQYF
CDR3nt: TGTGCCAGCAGCTTCACAGGGGATACCTACGAGCAGTACTTC

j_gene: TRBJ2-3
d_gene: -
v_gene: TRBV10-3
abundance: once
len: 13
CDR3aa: CAGRRDSTDTQYF
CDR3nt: TGTGCCGGCAGGCGGGACAGCACAGATACGCAGTATTTT

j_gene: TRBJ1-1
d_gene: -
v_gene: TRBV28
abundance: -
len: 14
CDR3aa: CASIQGSGYTEAFF
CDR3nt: TGTGCCAGCATCCAAGGTAGCGGGTATACTGAAGCTTTCTTT

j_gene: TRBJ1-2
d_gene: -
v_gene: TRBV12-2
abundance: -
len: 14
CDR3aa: CASRSVRGVGGYTF
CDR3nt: TGTGCAAGTCGCTCAGTCAGGGGAGTCGGTGGCTACACCTTC

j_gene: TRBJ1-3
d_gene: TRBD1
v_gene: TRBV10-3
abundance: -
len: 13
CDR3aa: CAARDSSGNTIYF
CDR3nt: TGTGCCGCTCGGGACAGCTCTGGAAACACCATATATTTT

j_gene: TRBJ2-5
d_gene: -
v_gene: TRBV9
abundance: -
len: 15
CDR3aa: CASSVGPGVQETQYF
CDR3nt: TGTGCCAGCAGCGTAGGCCCAGGCGTACAAGAGACCCAGTACTTC

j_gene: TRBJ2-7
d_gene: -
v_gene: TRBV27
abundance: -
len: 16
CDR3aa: CASSLRYAEGSYEQYF
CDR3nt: TGTGCCAGCAGTTTAAGGTACGCCGAGGGGAGCTACGAGCAGTACTTC

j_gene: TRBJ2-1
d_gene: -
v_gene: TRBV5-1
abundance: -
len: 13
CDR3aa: CASSLARELGQFF
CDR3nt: TGCGCCAGCAGCTTGGCTCGGGAGTTGGGGCAGTTCTTC

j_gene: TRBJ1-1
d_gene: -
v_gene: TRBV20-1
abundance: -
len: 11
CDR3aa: CSARTDSEAFF
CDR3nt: TGCAGTGCTAGGACGGACAGTGAAGCTTTCTTT

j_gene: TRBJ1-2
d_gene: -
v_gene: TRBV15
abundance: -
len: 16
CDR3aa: CATSRDVGSGYYGYTF
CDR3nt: TGTGCCACCAGCAGAGATGTTGGCAGCGGGTACTATGGCTACACCTTC